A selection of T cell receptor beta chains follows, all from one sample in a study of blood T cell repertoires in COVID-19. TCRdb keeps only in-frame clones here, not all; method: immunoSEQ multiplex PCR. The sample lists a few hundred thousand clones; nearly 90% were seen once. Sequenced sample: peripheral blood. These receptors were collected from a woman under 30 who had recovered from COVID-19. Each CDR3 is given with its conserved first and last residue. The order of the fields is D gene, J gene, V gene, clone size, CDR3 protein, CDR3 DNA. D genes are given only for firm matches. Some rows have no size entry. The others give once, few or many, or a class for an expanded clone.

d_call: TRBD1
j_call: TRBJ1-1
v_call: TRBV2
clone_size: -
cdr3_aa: CASSAQGVRTEAFF
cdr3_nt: TGTGCCAGCAGTGCCCAGGGGGTACGGACTGAAGCTTTCTTT

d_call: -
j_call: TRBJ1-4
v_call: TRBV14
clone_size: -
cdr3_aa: CASSQDSWYRENEKLFF
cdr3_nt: TGTGCCAGCAGCCAAGATAGTTGGTACAGAGAGAATGAAAAACTGTTTTTT

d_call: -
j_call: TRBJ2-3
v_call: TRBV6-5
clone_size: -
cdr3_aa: CASNAADTQYF
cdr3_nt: TGTGCCAGCAATGCGGCAGATACGCAGTATTTT

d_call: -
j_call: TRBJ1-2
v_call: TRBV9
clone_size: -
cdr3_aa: CASSVGTNYGYTF
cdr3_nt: TGTGCCAGCAGCGTTGGCACCAACTATGGCTACACCTTC

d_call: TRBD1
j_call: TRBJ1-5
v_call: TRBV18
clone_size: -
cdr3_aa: CASSPDRAGQPQHF
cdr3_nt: TGTGCCAGCTCACCTGACAGGGCTGGGCAGCCCCAGCATTTT

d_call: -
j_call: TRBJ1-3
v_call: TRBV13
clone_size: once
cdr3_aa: CASSSQDSGNTIYF
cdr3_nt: TGTGCCAGCAGCTCCCAGGACTCTGGAAACACCATATATTTT

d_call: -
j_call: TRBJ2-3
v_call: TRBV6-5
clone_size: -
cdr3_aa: CASRPGGLGDTQYF
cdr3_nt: TGTGCCAGCAGACCCGGGGGGCTTGGGGATACGCAGTATTTT

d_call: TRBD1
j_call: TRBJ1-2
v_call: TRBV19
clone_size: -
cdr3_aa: CATADRVKGYGYTF
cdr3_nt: TGTGCCACAGCGGACAGGGTGAAGGGCTATGGCTACACCTTC

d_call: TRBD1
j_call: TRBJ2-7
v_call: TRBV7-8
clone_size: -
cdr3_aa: CASSFSGTGTYEQYF
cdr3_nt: TGTGCCAGCAGCTTTTCCGGGACAGGGACCTACGAGCAGTACTTC

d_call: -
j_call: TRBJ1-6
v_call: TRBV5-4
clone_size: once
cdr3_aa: CASSLTGTPVSPLHF
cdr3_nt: TGTGCCAGCAGCTTGACCGGGACACCGGTTTCACCCCTCCACTTT

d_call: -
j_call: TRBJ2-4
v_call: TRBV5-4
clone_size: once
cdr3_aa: CASSLEGAAENIQYF
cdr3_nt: TGTGCCAGCAGCCTGGAGGGGGCAGCGGAAAACATTCAGTACTTC

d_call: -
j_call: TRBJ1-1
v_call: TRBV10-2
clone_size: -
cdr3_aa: CASSVRGNTEAFF
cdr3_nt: TGCGCCAGCAGTGTACGGGGGAACACTGAAGCTTTCTTT

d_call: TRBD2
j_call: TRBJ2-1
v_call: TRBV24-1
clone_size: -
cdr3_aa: CATSDPTSGASYNEQFF
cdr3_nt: TGTGCCACCAGTGATCCGACTAGCGGGGCATCCTACAATGAGCAGTTCTTC

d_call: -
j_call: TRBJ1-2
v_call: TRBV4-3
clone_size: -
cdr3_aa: CASSRNRVGNYGYTF
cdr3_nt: TGCGCCAGCAGCCGCAACAGGGTGGGCAACTATGGCTACACCTTC

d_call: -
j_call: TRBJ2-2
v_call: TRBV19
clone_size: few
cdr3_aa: CASSRVTGELFF
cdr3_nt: TGTGCCAGTAGTCGGGTCACCGGGGAGCTGTTTTTT

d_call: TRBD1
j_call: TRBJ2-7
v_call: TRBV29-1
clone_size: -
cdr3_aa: CSVVFRDRVYEQYF
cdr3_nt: TGCAGCGTTGTCTTCAGGGACAGGGTCTACGAGCAGTACTTC

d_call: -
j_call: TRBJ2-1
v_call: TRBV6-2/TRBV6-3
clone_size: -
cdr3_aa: CASSYCCHTDPGQFF
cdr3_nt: TGTGCCAGCAGTTATTGTTGCCATACCGACCCAGGACAGTTCTTC

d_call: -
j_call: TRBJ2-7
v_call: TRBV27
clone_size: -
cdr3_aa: CASSGITRLGAGVVYEQYF
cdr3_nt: TGTGCCAGCAGTGGAATTACACGGCTCGGGGCAGGGGTCGTTTACGAGCAGTACTTC

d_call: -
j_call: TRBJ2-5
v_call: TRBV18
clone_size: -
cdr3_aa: CASSRQRQETQYF
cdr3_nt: TGTGCCAGCTCACGTCAGCGGCAAGAGACCCAGTACTTC